This T cell receptor beta chain originates from a study of blood T cells in healthy people across ages. Study-level results: Higher diversity and more naive CD4+ cells were features of long-lived donors, compared to aged donors.

A second PCR of about 7 to 12 cycles used a sample-barcoded 5' primer and a J-beta primer mix. The study obtained at least 2.5 million CDR3-containing paired-end reads from every sample. MiXCR, run by TCRdb on the 5' RACE reads, gives a single entry per CDR3 protein. Of some 730,000 distinct CDR3 sequences listed, approximately 22% are singletons. The CDR3 runs to 13 residues. Germline CDR1 and CDR2: SGHVS and FNYEAQ. The authors extracted at least 6 micrograms of total RNA per sample. In this sample, this clonotype turned up many times. Antigen specificity is unknown. Sequencing was carried out using blood. This clonotype was sampled from a man aged 65 to 85 in good health. The chain joins TRBV7-6 to TRBJ2-7, with no clear D. With the DNA end fitting TRBJ2-1 better, the J assignment may be wrong. CDR3: CASSLAWNGEQFF. CDR3 DNA: TGTGCCAGCAGCTTAGCCTGGAACGGTGAGCAGTTCTTC.